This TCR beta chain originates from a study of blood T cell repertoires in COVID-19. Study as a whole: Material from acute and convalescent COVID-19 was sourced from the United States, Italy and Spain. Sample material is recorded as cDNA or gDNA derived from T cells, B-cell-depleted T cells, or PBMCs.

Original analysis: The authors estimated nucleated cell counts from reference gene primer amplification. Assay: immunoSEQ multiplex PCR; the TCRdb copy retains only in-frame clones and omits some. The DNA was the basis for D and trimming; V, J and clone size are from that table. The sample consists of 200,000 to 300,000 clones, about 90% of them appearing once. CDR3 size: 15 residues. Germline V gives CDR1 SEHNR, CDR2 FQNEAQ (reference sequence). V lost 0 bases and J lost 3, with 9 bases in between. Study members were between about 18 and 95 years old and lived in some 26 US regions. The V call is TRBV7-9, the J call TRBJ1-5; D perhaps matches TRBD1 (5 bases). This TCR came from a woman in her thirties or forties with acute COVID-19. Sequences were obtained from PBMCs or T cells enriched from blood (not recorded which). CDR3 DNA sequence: TGTGCCAGCAGCTTAGCCCCAGGGCCCAATCAGCCCCAGCATTTT. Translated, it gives CASSLAPGPNQPQHF.